This TCR beta chain was documented in a study of control samples from healthy donors and cancer patients (dated by TCRdb to 2020 to 2022). As concerns this clone: Its antigen specificity is not known. No base-level quality is on record; no much larger clone is a single base apart.

Library generation was performed with the immunoSEQ multiplex PCR assay. TCRdb limited this immuneACCESS table to in-frame rearrangements with V and J called. A share of clones is missing; checked studies link under half to unresolved V genes, and the rest is unexplained. The sample table records approximately 230,000 clones; about 80% of these occur just once. The ten biggest clones cover more than 10% of the sample. Trimming removed 4 bases from V and 4 bases from J, leaving 7 bases between the germline ends. CDR1 and CDR2 are drawn from the germline V gene: SGHVS, FQNEAQ. The CDR3 covers 12 residues, taking in both the cysteine and the phenylalanine. The sequence is cut down to CDR3 DNA, 36 bases in frame from base 1.

The sample taken for sequencing was PBMCs. This receptor chain uses TRBV7-8 and TRBJ1-1; the D gene identity is not certain. The sequence was collected from a woman aged 55-70 years with lung cancer. The nucleotides read TGTGCCAGCAGCTGGTCGGGCACTGAAGCTTTCTTT. Its coded protein is CASSWSGTEAFF.